The 30 T cell receptor beta chains given below trace back to one sample, sequenced in a study of early T cells in non-severe SARS-CoV-2 infection. TCRdb reanalysed the 5' RACE reads using MiXCR and keeps one entry per CDR3 protein. The table has about 50,000 distinct CDR3 sequences, under 15% seen once. The sample was whole blood. The receptors derive from an adult who was a healthcare worker with PCR-confirmed SARS-CoV-2 infection or an uninfected control (not recorded which).

This clonotype showed up many times. This chain uses TRBV5-6 with TRBJ1-6; weak D call: TRBD1 (6 bases). Germline CDR1 SGHDT, CDR2 YYEEEE. The CDR3 is made up of 14 amino acids. V lost 4 bases and J 7 bases, leaving 12 bases between the germline ends. The CDR3 reads CASSTRGDNSPLHF. CDR3 nucleotide sequence: TGTGCCAGCAGCACCAGGGGTGACAATTCACCCCTCCACTTT.

In its sample, this clonotype was seen a few times. The gene calls are TRBV10-3 and TRBJ1-4; D perhaps matches TRBD1 (6 bases). The CDR3 has 13 residues. Trimming shortened V by 5 bases and J by 6 bases, and 10 bases separated the two germline ends. Per germline, CDR1 ENHRY and CDR2 SYGVKD. The CDR3 nucleotides read TGTGCCATCAGTCTGAACAGGGATGAAAAACTGTTTTTT. It translates to CAISLNRDEKLFF.

This clonotype came up many times. The chain links TRBV20-1 to TRBJ1-2; 8 bases match TRBD1. Trimming at V came to 1 base and at J to 4 bases, leaving 5 bases not matched to a gene. Germline CDR1 and CDR2: DFQATT and SNEGSKA (reference sequence). The CDR3 consists of 14 residues. Here the CDR3 reads CSARGDRQTYGYTF. In DNA form, the CDR3 reads TGCAGTGCTAGAGGGGACAGGCAAACCTATGGCTACACCTTC.

This clonotype was seen at least ten times. The chain joins TRBV7-8 to TRBJ1-3; D possibly corresponds to TRBD1 (6 bases). The CDR3 is 17 residues long. The V end was cut by 5 bases, the J end by 1 base, with 18 bases between. Germline V gene sequence: CDR1 SGHVS, CDR2 FQNEAQ. CDR3 amino acids: CASSLHRGGTSGNTIYF. The CDR3 nucleotides read TGTGCCAGCAGCCTCCACCGGGGGGGGACATCTGGAAACACCATATATTTT.

The sample holds many counts of this clonotype. The rearrangement joins TRBV6-1 to TRBJ1-2; D may be TRBD1 (5 bases). CDR1 and CDR2 (germline): MNHNS, SASEGT. CDR3 length: 17 amino acids. Trimming cost V 5 bases and J 4 bases, with 23 bases left between them. This CDR3 is CASSQIRGMGPFYGYTF. For the CDR3, the DNA is TGTGCCAGCAGTCAAATAAGGGGCATGGGACCGTTCTATGGCTACACCTTC.

The V and J genes are TRBV5-1 and TRBJ2-7; D remains ambiguous. Deletions cut 3 bases from V and 9 bases from J, with 16 bases between. The germline V gene encodes CDR1 SGHRS and CDR2 YFSETQ. The CDR3 extends over 13 amino acids. The CDR3 protein is CASSSTVGFGQYF. In DNA, the CDR3 is TGCGCCAGCAGCTCGACCGTGGGATTTGGGCAGTACTTC.

This clonotype was counted ten times or more. The V call is TRBV29-1, the J call TRBJ1-1; D gene unclear. Germline V gene sequence: CDR1 SQVTM, CDR2 ANQGSEA. The CDR3 length is 13 residues. The V end was cut by 2 bases, the J end by 2 bases, with 9 bases between. CDR3 region: CSVEKAVNTEAFF. The CDR3 coding sequence is TGCAGCGTTGAAAAGGCAGTCAACACTGAAGCTTTCTTT.

This clonotype was observed many times. The chain employs TRBV25-1 and TRBJ2-1; D is possibly TRBD2 (5 bases). This CDR3 spans 16 amino acids. Germline CDR1 reads MGHDK; CDR2 reads SYGVNS. The V gene lost 4 bases and the J gene lost 0 bases, with 13 bases spanning the gap. The chain's CDR3 is CASSGMSGSSYNEQFF. CDR3 in DNA: TGTGCCAGCAGTGGGATGAGCGGTAGCTCCTACAATGAGCAGTTCTTC.

The V and J genes are TRBV7-3 and TRBJ2-3, with 14 positions matching TRBD2. Trimming removed 4 bases from V and 3 bases from J; junction bases left unmatched: 9. Germline V gene lookup returns CDR1 SGHTA and CDR2 FQGTGA. The CDR3 loop spans 18 amino acids. This CDR3 reads CASSSTPRTSGRTDTQYF. The CDR3 bases are TGTGCCAGCAGCTCGACCCCACGGACTAGCGGGAGGACAGATACGCAGTATTTT.

V gene TRBV3-1 combines with J gene TRBJ2-2, with unresolved D. The germline V gene encodes CDR1 LGHDT and CDR2 YNNKEL (reference sequence). Trimming left V 2 bases short and J 5 bases short, with 9 bases between. CDR3 size: 14 residues. The CDR3 spells CASSQIIGTGELFF. CDR3 DNA: TGTGCCAGCAGCCAAATTATCGGAACCGGGGAGCTGTTTTTT.

This chain joins TRBV10-3 and TRBJ2-3; 13 bases are shared with TRBD2. Germline V gene data show CDR1 as ENHRY and CDR2 as SYGVKD. Losses at the gene ends were 6 bases for V and 2 bases for J; bases not matched to a gene: 5. This CDR3 has 16 amino acids. CDR3 amino acids: CAISEGLAGITDTQYF. The CDR3 bases are TGTGCCATCAGCGAGGGACTAGCGGGAATCACAGATACGCAGTATTTT.

V gene TRBV3-1 combines with J gene TRBJ2-3; D gene uncertain. CDR1 and CDR2 (germline): LGHDT, YNNKEL (reference sequence). The CDR3 covers 14 residues. The V gene lost 0 bases and the J gene lost 2 bases, with 6 bases spanning the gap. The CDR3 sequence: CASSQDFYTDTQYF. CDR3 nucleotide sequence: TGTGCCAGCAGCCAAGATTTTTACACAGATACGCAGTATTTT.

In its sample, this clonotype was seen a few times. The chain is built from TRBV6-5 and TRBJ2-7; D unclear. The germline V gene has CDR1 MNHEY and CDR2 SVGAGI. The germline V and J ends were trimmed by 7 bases and 4 bases, with 8 bases remaining between them. The CDR3 extends over 11 amino acids. The CDR3 protein is CASMGNYEQYF. The CDR3 DNA reads TGTGCCAGCATGGGGAATTACGAGCAGTACTTC.

The V call is TRBV11-2, the J call TRBJ2-3, with D perhaps matching TRBD2 (6 bases). Germline assignment: CDR1 SGHAT and CDR2 FQNNGV. CDR3 length: 17 residues. V was shortened by 2 bases and J by 3 bases, with 18 bases between the two germline ends. CDR3 in DNA: TGTGCCAGCAGCTTAAGGGTCTTACCAGGGAGGACAGATACGCAGTATTTT. Translating gives CASSLRVLPGRTDTQYF.

This clonotype was seen ten or more times. The V call is TRBV29-1, the J call TRBJ2-3, with D possibly TRBD1 on 5 matching bases. CDR3 size: 12 residues. The germline CDR1 and CDR2 sequences are SQVTM and ANQGSEA. The ends were cut back, 3 bases at V and 4 bases at J, with 8 bases in the middle. This CDR3 is CSVDTGSDTQYF. The CDR3 DNA follows: TGCAGCGTTGACACAGGATCAGATACGCAGTATTTT.

CDR3 loop: CSVEGQGHGYTF. DNA of the CDR3: TGCAGCGTTGAAGGACAGGGTCATGGCTACACCTTC. V gene TRBV29-1 combines with J gene TRBJ1-2, with 7 bases fitting TRBD1. The trim removed 1 base at V and 6 bases at J, leaving 2 bases unmatched. This CDR3 has 12 amino acids. Germline CDR1 SQVTM, CDR2 ANQGSEA. The whole variable domain, remainder taken from reference TRBV29-1 and TRBJ1-2, is SAVISQKPSRDICQRGTSLTIQCQVDSQVTMMFWYRQQPGQSLTLIATANQGSEATYESGFVIDKFPISRPNLTFSTLTVSNMSPEDSSIYLCSVEGQGHGYTFGSGTRLTVV.

The chain carries TRBV6-5 and TRBJ1-1; D not certain. The CDR3 sequence is 14 residues long. The ends were cut back, 2 bases at V and 4 bases at J, with 11 bases in the middle. Germline V lookup: CDR1 MNHEY, CDR2 SVGAGI. In nucleotides, the CDR3 is TGTGCCAGCAGTTACGTAGGGAAGGTCACTGAAGCTTTCTTT. This sequence encodes CASSYVGKVTEAFF.

This clonotype was counted a few times. V and J are TRBV6-1 and TRBJ2-7; 9 nucleotides align to TRBD2. CDR1 MNHNS and CDR2 SASEGT come from the germline V gene. The CDR3 loop spans 15 amino acids. Losses at the gene ends were 5 bases for V and 7 bases for J; bases not matched to a gene: 12. CDR3 sequence (DNA): TGTGCCAGCAGTCCTAGCGGGGCCGGTTGGGGAGAGCAGTACTTC. Amino acids: CASSPSGAGWGEQYF.

In this sample, this clonotype turned up many times. V usage is TRBV7-8 and J usage is TRBJ2-3; 10 bases fit TRBD1. The CDR3 covers 19 residues. The V gene's germline CDR1 is SGHVS and CDR2 FQNEAQ. J lost 1 base, V lost 5 bases, and 15 bases had no gene match. The CDR3 DNA follows: TGTGCCAGCAGCCGCACCGCCGCGGGACAGGGGACACGCACAGATACGCAGTATTTT. It yields the protein CASSRTAAGQGTRTDTQYF.

The CDR3 loop reads CASSLGTGRAPEAFF. The CDR3 DNA is TGTGCCAGCAGCTTGGGAACGGGCCGAGCGCCTGAAGCTTTCTTT. The chain uses TRBV5-8 and TRBJ1-1; D remains ambiguous. Trimming took 0 bases from V and 6 from J, leaving 15 bases between them. The CDR3 is made up of 15 amino acids. The germline gives CDR1 SGHTS, CDR2 YDEGEE.

This clonotype was counted ten times or more. The rearrangement joins TRBV7-2 to TRBJ1-2, with 9 bases lining up with TRBD1. The CDR3 extends over 14 amino acids. Trimming cost V 7 bases and J 4 bases; bases outside gene matches: 7. Germline assignment: CDR1 SGHTA and CDR2 FQGNSA. This CDR3 is CASNPTGGSYGYTF. The CDR3 DNA reads as TGTGCCAGCAACCCGACAGGGGGATCCTATGGCTACACCTTC.

This chain uses TRBV18 with TRBJ1-5; D unclear. The CDR3 is 14 residues long. From germline, CDR1 is KGHSH and CDR2 LQKENI. V lost 6 bases and J lost 4, with 13 bases in between. CDR3 loop: CASSNRGGNQPQHF. The CDR3 bases are TGTGCCAGCTCGAACCGGGGAGGGAATCAGCCCCAGCATTTT.

Many counts were recorded for this clonotype. The chain carries TRBV4-1 and TRBJ1-2; possible D gene TRBD1, 5 bases. Trimming removed 8 bases from V and 4 bases from J, with 14 bases in between. This CDR3 is built from 13 residues. Germline-derived CDR1 and CDR2 are MGHRA and YSYEKL. CDR3 sequence reads: CASGVGQGYGYTF. The DNA of the CDR3 is TGCGCCAGCGGCGTGGGGCAGGGCTATGGCTACACCTTC.

V gene TRBV6-5 combines with J gene TRBJ2-7, with 8 positions matching TRBD1. Trimming took 6 bases from V and 6 from J; bases not matched to a gene: 7. This CDR3 comprises 13 residues. Looked up from germline, CDR1 is MNHEY and CDR2 is SVGAGI. The CDR3 DNA sequence: TGTGCCAGCAGAAACGGACAGGGCGGCGAGCAGTACTTC. Residues: CASRNGQGGEQYF.

This clonotype appeared many times. The rearrangement uses TRBV9 and TRBJ1-1; tentatively, D is TRBD1 (6 bases). The germline V gene has CDR1 SGDLS and CDR2 YYNGEE. This CDR3 is 16 amino acids long. V lost 4 bases and J lost 3, with 19 bases in between. The DNA for the CDR3 is TGTGCCAGCAGCTCGTCGTGGGGGGCCAAGGACACTGAAGCTTTCTTT. This encodes CASSSSWGAKDTEAFF.

In this sample, this clonotype turned up a few times. In nucleotides, the CDR3 is TGTGCCAGCAGCCAAGATCTTCAAGGGTCTATCTATGGCTACACCTTC. It specifies CASSQDLQGSIYGYTF. V is TRBV4-2 and J is TRBJ1-2; no clear D. The length of the CDR3 is 16 residues. V lost 0 bases and J lost 4, with 15 bases in between. Germline values: CDR1 LGHNA, CDR2 YNFKEQ.

This clonotype was recorded a few times. V gene TRBV28 combines with J gene TRBJ2-4, with 9 bases lining up with TRBD1. V gave up 10 bases and J gave up 9 bases; unmatched junction bases: 10. The CDR3 is made up of 13 amino acids. The germline V gene has CDR1 MDHEN and CDR2 SYDVKM. CDR3 loop: CAISDRGLGIQYF. CDR3 bases: TGTGCCATCTCGGACAGGGGACTCGGCATTCAGTACTTC. Full variable domain (missing parts from reference TRBV28 and TRBJ2-4): DVKVTQSSRYLVKRTGEKVFLECVQDMDHENMFWYRQDPGLGLRLIYFSYDVKMKEKGDIPEGYSVSREKKERFSLILESASTNQTSMYLCAISDRGLGIQYFGAGTRLSVL.

The sample holds many counts of this clonotype. The CDR3 spells CSVEGQGNEQFF. Here the CDR3 DNA reads TGCAGCGTTGAAGGACAGGGGAATGAGCAGTTCTTC. The rearrangement joins TRBV29-1 to TRBJ2-1, with TRBD1 matching 8 bases. CDR3 length equals 12 residues. Looked up from germline, CDR1 is SQVTM and CDR2 is ANQGSEA. The V and J ends lost 1 base and 7 bases, in that order; junction bases with no gene match: 0.

This clonotype showed up many times. The rearrangement links TRBV20-1 to TRBJ1-3; TRBD1 aligns across 7 bases. The germline gives CDR1 DFQATT, CDR2 SNEGSKA (reference sequence). J was trimmed by 0 bases and V by 1 base; bases with no gene match: 9. The CDR3 is made up of 17 amino acids. The CDR3 reads CSARVARGTHSGNTIYF. The CDR3 region has the DNA TGCAGTGCTAGAGTCGCCAGGGGGACTCACTCTGGAAACACCATATATTTT.

This clonotype was found many times. The chain links TRBV30 to TRBJ2-1; D is uncertain. CDR3 length: 15 residues. With 4 bases removed from V and 0 bases from J, the gap between germline ends came to 13 bases. From germline, CDR1 is GTSNPN and CDR2 SVGIG (reference sequence). The CDR3 here is CAWNSKPASYNEQFF. The CDR3 nucleotides are TGTGCCTGGAATTCAAAACCTGCCTCCTACAATGAGCAGTTCTTC.